The 6 T cell receptor beta chains presented below share a single source sample, sequenced in a study of cytomegalovirus exposure and HLA in healthy donors. A multiplex PCR was run with 60 Vbeta primers and 13 Jbeta primers. The assay was immunoSEQ multiplex PCR, and TCRdb's table has in-frame clones only and misses some. The table shows over 85,000 clones, with 70% to 80% occurring only once. The sample consisted of PBMCs. The receptors come from a male donor in good health and CMV-seropositive.

This sequence joins TRBV11-1 and TRBJ2-1; the match to TRBD1 covers 10 bases. The J segment lost 0 bases and the V segment lost 5 bases, leaving 1 base of the junction unmatched. The CDR3 consists of 15 residues. Germline V lookup: CDR1 SGHAT, CDR2 FQDESV (reference sequence). In DNA, the CDR3 is TGTGCCAGCAGCCGGGACAGGGGCTCCTACAATGAGCAGTTCTTC. Amino acids: CASSRDRGSYNEQFF. Full variable domain (remainder filled in from reference TRBV11-1 and TRBJ2-1): EAEVAQSPRYKITEKSQAVAFWCDPISGHATLYWYRQILGQGPELLVQFQDESVVDDSQLPKDRFSAERLKGVDSTLKIQPAELGDSAMYLCASSRDRGSYNEQFFGPGTRLTVL.

The count of this clone is one. The V and J genes are TRBV9 and TRBJ2-5; D is undetermined. CDR3 length equals 14 residues. Trimming left V 0 bases short and J 2 bases short, with 8 bases between. Germline V gives CDR1 SGDLS, CDR2 YYNGEE. The CDR3 loop reads CASSVGQRQETQYF. CDR3 DNA: TGTGCCAGCAGCGTAGGGCAGCGTCAAGAGACCCAGTACTTC. The whole variable domain, filled in from reference TRBV9 and TRBJ2-5, reads DSGVTQTPKHLITATGQRVTLRCSPRSGDLSVYWYQQSLDQGLQFLIQYYNGEERAKGNILERFSAQQFPDLHSELNLSSLELGDSALYFCASSVGQRQETQYFGPGTRLLVL.

The chain has TRBV27 and TRBJ2-2; 10 positions match TRBD1. Germline V gene sequence: CDR1 MNHEY, CDR2 SMNVEV (reference sequence). The CDR3 contains 17 residues. V lost 6 bases and J lost 6; bases outside the gene matches: 13. The CDR3 coding sequence is TGTGCCAGCAGAGATCATGCGGGACAGGGGCTTCCCGGGGAGCTGTTTTTT. Amino acid sequence: CASRDHAGQGLPGELFF.

The V gene is TRBV5-1, the J gene TRBJ2-5; maybe TRBD2 (6 bases). The J call could be wrong; TRBJ2-7 is a better fit for the DNA end. Germline CDR1 reads SGHRS; CDR2 reads YFSETQ. This CDR3 is built from 15 residues. CDR3 protein: CASSLVAGSTYEQYF. Written as DNA, the CDR3 is TGCGCCAGCAGCTTGGTTGCGGGATCCACCTACGAGCAGTACTTC.

V usage is TRBV6-1 and J usage is TRBJ2-4, with 7 bases matching TRBD1. The germline CDR1 and CDR2 sequences are MNHNS and SASEGT. The trim removed 0 bases at V and 3 bases at J, leaving 2 bases unmatched. The CDR3 is 15 residues long. CDR3 region: CASSEATGDKNIQYF. CDR3 DNA sequence: TGTGCCAGCAGTGAAGCCACAGGGGACAAAAACATTCAGTACTTC.

J is TRBJ1-4 and V is TRBV28; 7 bases are shared with TRBD1. Trimming cost V 2 bases and J 7 bases; bases outside gene matches: 4. This CDR3 region has 14 residues. The germline gives CDR1 MDHEN, CDR2 SYDVKM. In DNA, the CDR3 is TGTGCCAGCAGTTTAGACAGGGCGGCTGAAAAACTGTTTTTT. It is translated as CASSLDRAAEKLFF. Full variable domain (remainder filled in from reference TRBV28 and TRBJ1-4): DVKVTQSSRYLVKRTGEKVFLECVQDMDHENMFWYRQDPGLGLRLIYFSYDVKMKEKGDIPEGYSVSREKKERFSLILESASTNQTSMYLCASSLDRAAEKLFFGSGTQLSVL.